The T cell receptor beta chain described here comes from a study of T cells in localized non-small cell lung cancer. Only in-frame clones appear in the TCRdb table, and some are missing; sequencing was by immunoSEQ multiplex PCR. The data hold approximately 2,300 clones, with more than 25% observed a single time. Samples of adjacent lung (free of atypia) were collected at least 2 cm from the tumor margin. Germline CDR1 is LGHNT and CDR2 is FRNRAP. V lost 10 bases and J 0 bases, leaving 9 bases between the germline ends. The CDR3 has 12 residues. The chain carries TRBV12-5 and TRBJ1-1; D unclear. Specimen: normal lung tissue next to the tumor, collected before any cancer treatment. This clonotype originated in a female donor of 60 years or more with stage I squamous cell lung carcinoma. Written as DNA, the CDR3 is TGTGCTACTAGTAATGTGAACACTGAAGCTTTCTTT. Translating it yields CATSNVNTEAFF. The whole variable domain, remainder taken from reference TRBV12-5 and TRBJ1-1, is DARVTQTPRHKVTEMGQEVTMRCQPILGHNTVFWYRQTMMQGLELLAYFRNRAPLDDSGMPKDRFSAEMPDATLATLKIQPSEPRDSAVYFCATSNVNTEAFFGQGTRLTVV.